One sample yielded the 9 T cell receptor beta chains listed below, sequenced in a study of shared clonotypes between healthy human individuals. The assay was immunoSEQ multiplex PCR, and TCRdb's table has in-frame clones only and misses some. Altogether some 2.1 million clones are present, approximately 95% being singletons, with the ten largest covering 0.1% to 0.15%. Sequencing was performed on naive CD4+ T cells sorted from blood. Subset in this sample: CD45RA+ positively selected. All receptors come from a man aged 18-30 years in good health.

This chain uses TRBV2 with TRBJ1-6; maybe TRBD1 (5 bases). Trimming left V 7 bases short and J 13 bases short, with 17 bases between. Germline loops: CDR1 SNHLY, CDR2 FYNNEI. The CDR3 spans 13 residues. CDR3 protein: CASTGTGSEPLHF. CDR3 sequence (DNA): TGTGCCAGCACCGGGACGGGCTCCGAGCCCCTCCACTTT.

The rearrangement joins TRBV6-1 to TRBJ1-6; D might be TRBD1 (6 bases). Germline loops: CDR1 MNHNS, CDR2 SASEGT. The CDR3 loop spans 13 amino acids. Trimming stripped 7 bases from V and 6 bases from J, with 10 bases between. The CDR3 DNA is TGTGCCAGCATTGCAGGGGTTAATTCACCCCTCCACTTT. Translated, it gives CASIAGVNSPLHF.

The chain is built from TRBV10-1 and TRBJ2-1; D may be TRBD1 or TRBD2 (5 bases each). Germline CDR1 is WNHNN and CDR2 is SYGVQD (reference sequence). The V gene lost 6 bases and the J gene lost 6 bases, with 15 bases spanning the gap. The length of the CDR3 is 14 residues. CDR3 bases: TGCGCCAGCAGCCAGGGCGGGCTGGGCAATGAGCAGTTCTTC. It translates to CASSQGGLGNEQFF.

The chain couples TRBV4-1 to TRBJ2-2; TRBD1 or TRBD2 may be the D gene (7 bases each). The germline V gene encodes CDR1 MGHRA and CDR2 YSYEKL. Trimming took off 1 base at V and 7 bases at J, with 16 bases between the two ends. This CDR3 comprises 16 residues. The CDR3 region has the DNA TGCGCCAGCAGCCAAGCCTGGGGAGGGGGCAACGGGGAGCTGTTTTTT. Protein product: CASSQAWGGGNGELFF.

About this clone itself: Other nucleotide sequences in the sample specify the same CDR3. The V and J genes are TRBV5-1 and TRBJ2-5, with 8 bases identical to TRBD2. Germline-derived CDR1 and CDR2 are SGHRS and YFSETQ. The CDR3 length is 15 residues. V lost 0 bases to trimming and J lost 2 bases; unmatched junction nucleotides: 3. The CDR3 DNA is TGCGCCAGCAGCTTGGATCCGGGAGGGCAAGAGACCCAGTACTTC. Translating gives CASSLDPGGQETQYF. Supplemented by reference TRBV5-1 and TRBJ2-5, the full variable domain reads KAGVTQTPRYLIKTRGQQVTLSCSPISGHRSVSWYQQTPGQGLQFLFEYFSETQRNKGNFPGRFSGRQFSNSRSEMNVSTLELGDSALYLCASSLDPGGQETQYFGPGTRLLVL.

The chain joins TRBV4-1 to TRBJ1-2; the D gene is possibly TRBD1 (6 bases). Trimming took 1 base from V and 0 from J, leaving 12 bases between them. This CDR3 is 16 amino acids long. The germline V gene has CDR1 MGHRA and CDR2 YSYEKL. CDR3 residues: CASSQGTAQTNYGYTF. For the CDR3, the DNA is TGCGCCAGCAGCCAAGGGACAGCCCAAACTAACTATGGCTACACCTTC.

The chain joins TRBV11-2 to TRBJ1-2, with 10 nucleotides matching TRBD1. This CDR3 spans 12 amino acids. Trimming removed 5 bases from V and 8 bases from J; junction bases left unmatched: 2. Looked up from germline, CDR1 is SGHAT and CDR2 is FQNNGV. CDR3 bases: TGTGCCAGCAGCGGACAGGGGGAAGGCTACACCTTC. Amino acid sequence: CASSGQGEGYTF.

The chain recombines TRBV5-1 with TRBJ2-5; 8 nucleotides agree with TRBD1. CDR1 and CDR2 (germline): SGHRS, YFSETQ. V shed 7 bases and J 1 base; nucleotides not matched to a gene: 9. CDR3 size: 15 residues. In DNA form, the CDR3 reads TGCGCCAGCGTTACAGGGGGGCCGGTCCAAGAGACCCAGTACTTC. Protein sequence: CASVTGGPVQETQYF.

Details on this clone: Other DNA sequences of this sample code for an identical CDR3. This sequence joins TRBV6-5 and TRBJ1-2, with TRBD1 matching over 9 bases. J was trimmed by 5 bases and V by 6 bases; bases with no gene match: 4. Germline CDR1 reads MNHEY; CDR2 reads SVGAGI. This CDR3 comprises 13 residues. This CDR3 reads CASSRTGDYGYTF. The DNA of the CDR3 is TGTGCCAGCAGCCGGACAGGGGATTATGGCTACACCTTC.